This T cell receptor (beta chain) was profiled in a study of T cell responses to AZD1222 COVID-19 vaccine. About the research overall: Both about-4-week and about-12-week second-dose recipients were combined. Findings and limits, study-wide: Among spike-specific TCRs, nearly half reportedly target unmutated variant regions.

TCRdb's table, derived via immunoSEQ multiplex PCR, lists solely in-frame clones and lacks some. The table includes some 200,000 clones, 80% to 90% detected once. As for this clone: Its target is unknown.

The sequence came from an adult in good health. The material was peripheral blood, obtained on day 0 of AZD1222 vaccination.

CDR3 in DNA: TGTGCCAGCAGCTTAGTCCGCGGCGTTTCAGAGACCCAGTACTTC. Its protein product is CASSLVRGVSETQYF. V gene TRBV7-9 combines with J gene TRBJ2-5, with D uncertain. CDR1 SEHNR and CDR2 FQNEAQ come from the germline V gene (reference sequence). V lost 1 base to trimming and J lost 4 bases, with 13 bases between them. The CDR3 has 15 amino acids.